Below are 16 T cell receptor beta chains sequenced from a single sample in a study of T cells in Graves' hyperthyroidism and ophthalmopathy. Researchers took RNA transcripts and amplified the TCR beta CDR3 regions from them. Researchers ran a first-round RT-PCR on the TCR CDR3 using the HTBI primer set. In TCRdb, the multiplex PCR reads were re-called with MiXCR into one record per CDR3 protein. The sample shows about half a million distinct CDR3 sequences, around 16% of them seen only once. The sequencing sample was made of blood. These receptors were obtained from a woman aged 30 to 39 with Graves' ophthalmopathy.

In its sample, this clonotype was seen many times. This chain joins TRBV6-1 and TRBJ2-7, with TRBD1 matching 8 bases. The length of the CDR3 is 14 residues. Germline assignment: CDR1 MNHNS and CDR2 SASEGT. V dropped 5 bases and J dropped 3; count of bases not matched to a gene: 6. The CDR3 region has the DNA TGTGCCAGCAGTCCCACCGGACAGGGCTACGAGCAGTACTTC. This codes for CASSPTGQGYEQYF.

The CDR3 region has the DNA TGCGCCAGCAGTCTGGGACTAGCGCGAGGCGAGCAGTACTTC. Translation gives CASSLGLARGEQYF. This chain connects TRBV10-2 to TRBJ2-7; 10 nucleotides match TRBD2. Trimming took 5 bases from V and 6 from J; bases not matched to a gene: 7. The CDR3 extends over 14 amino acids. Germline CDR1 reads WSHSY; CDR2 reads SAAADI.

This rearrangement joins TRBV18 to TRBJ1-5; D is undetermined. V gave up 3 bases and J gave up 4 bases, with 10 bases separating them. Germline CDR1 is KGHSH and CDR2 is LQKENI. The CDR3 spans 14 residues. Here the CDR3 DNA reads TGTGCCAGCTCACCGCTCGCTTCTAATCAGCCCCAGCATTTT. Translated, it gives CASSPLASNQPQHF.

The chain has TRBV18 and TRBJ1-1; 10 bases align to TRBD1. The CDR3 loop spans 15 amino acids. Germline lookup yields CDR1 KGHSH and CDR2 LQKENI. Unmatched junction bases numbered 7, after V lost 3 bases and J lost 6 bases. The CDR3 DNA follows: TGTGCCAGCTCACCTCTCGGGACAGGGGCCGCTGAAGCTTTCTTT. Translating gives CASSPLGTGAAEAFF.

This clonotype was counted many times. The V and J genes are TRBV20-1 and TRBJ2-1; the D gene is possibly TRBD2 (6 bases). V shed 0 bases and J shed 4 bases, with 13 bases lying between them. CDR3 length equals 15 residues. Germline V gene sequence: CDR1 DFQATT, CDR2 SNEGSKA (reference sequence). The CDR3 nucleotides read TGCAGTGCTAGAGAGGGACTCCGATTGTACAATGAGCAGTTCTTC. As protein: CSAREGLRLYNEQFF.

This clonotype was found a few times. The CDR3 DNA reads as TGCAGTGCTAGACCTGGGAACGGTGATTTCAACTATGGCTACACCTTC. Its protein is CSARPGNGDFNYGYTF. The rearrangement uses TRBV20-1 and TRBJ1-2; D not certain. Germline CDR1 is DFQATT and CDR2 is SNEGSKA (reference sequence). The CDR3 consists of 16 residues. Trimming pared 2 bases from V and 2 bases from J, leaving 18 bases between.

This clonotype was found many times. The chain couples TRBV5-5 to TRBJ2-1; 8 positions agree with TRBD2. Germline CDR1 reads SGHKS; CDR2 reads YYEKEE (reference sequence). CDR3 length equals 18 residues. The V gene end was trimmed by 4 bases and the J gene end by 10 bases; junction bases not matched to a gene: 22. The chain's CDR3 is CASSLPDFGLAGIEEQFF. The CDR3 DNA sequence: TGTGCCAGCAGCCTGCCTGATTTCGGACTAGCAGGGATCGAGGAGCAGTTCTTC.

The chain joins TRBV28 to TRBJ2-5; possible D gene TRBD2, 5 bases. Germline V gene sequence: CDR1 MDHEN, CDR2 SYDVKM. The V and J ends lost 7 bases and 0 bases respectively, with 15 bases between them. This CDR3 comprises 15 residues. The CDR3 DNA reads TGTGCCAGCACCCTTAGGCTAGCCTACCAAGAGACCCAGTACTTC. Translation gives CASTLRLAYQETQYF.

This clonotype occurred many times. J is TRBJ2-7 and V is TRBV6-1; tentative D call: TRBD1 (5 bases). Trimming pared 8 bases from V and 4 bases from J, leaving 9 bases between. Germline loops: CDR1 MNHNS, CDR2 SASEGT. This CDR3 comprises 11 residues. The CDR3 region is CASGAQYEQYF. For the CDR3, the DNA is TGTGCCAGCGGGGCCCAGTACGAGCAGTACTTC.

The chain couples TRBV6-2 or TRBV6-3 to TRBJ1-6, with a tentative D call TRBD1 (5 bases). Germline lookup yields CDR1 MNHEY and CDR2 SVGEGT. V dropped 4 bases and J dropped 10 bases, with 14 bases sitting between them. The CDR3 loop spans 14 amino acids. The CDR3 is CASSWGDRGSPLHF. For the CDR3, the DNA is TGTGCCAGCAGTTGGGGGGACCGAGGCTCACCCCTCCACTTT.

Many counts were recorded for this clonotype. The genes are TRBV7-2 and TRBJ2-7, with no clear D. The CDR3 has 15 residues. Looked up from germline, CDR1 is SGHTA and CDR2 is FQGNSA. Trimming took off 7 bases at V and 1 base at J, with 17 bases between the two ends. CDR3 in amino acids: CASTPAPRSSYEQYF. In nucleotides, the CDR3 is TGTGCCAGCACCCCGGCCCCCAGAAGTTCCTACGAGCAGTACTTC.

This clonotype was observed at least ten times. This chain joins TRBV20-1 and TRBJ2-1; D is undetermined. V was clipped by 2 bases and J by 10 bases, with 9 bases between them. CDR1 and CDR2 (germline): DFQATT, SNEGSKA (reference sequence). This CDR3 spans 11 amino acids. The CDR3 here is CSARIGREQFF. The CDR3 nucleotides are TGCAGTGCTAGAATCGGTAGGGAGCAGTTCTTC.

The table lists this clonotype with many counts. This chain connects TRBV20-1 to TRBJ1-2, with D possibly TRBD1 on 5 matching bases. The ends were cut back, 1 base at V and 0 bases at J, with 18 bases in the middle. The length of the CDR3 is 17 residues. Germline V gene data show CDR1 as DFQATT and CDR2 as SNEGSKA (reference sequence). CDR3 amino acids: CSARGAGSQGANYGYTF. The CDR3 DNA is TGCAGTGCTAGAGGAGCGGGGAGCCAGGGAGCTAACTATGGCTACACCTTC.

This clonotype was seen ten or more times. The chain couples TRBV2 to TRBJ2-1; D is possibly TRBD2 (6 bases). The CDR3 runs to 15 residues. The germline V gene encodes CDR1 SNHLY and CDR2 FYNNEI. Trimming stripped 4 bases from V and 5 bases from J, with 15 bases between. CDR3: CASSGSGRTNNEQFF. Here the CDR3 DNA reads TGTGCCAGCAGTGGGTCCGGGCGGACTAACAATGAGCAGTTCTTC.

The chain recombines TRBV9 with TRBJ1-1; D gene unclear. V lost 5 bases, J lost 0 bases, and 14 bases lay in between. This CDR3 has 15 residues. Germline values: CDR1 SGDLS, CDR2 YYNGEE. The CDR3, as DNA: TGTGCCAGCAGACCTTACACATCCTTGAACACTGAAGCTTTCTTT. This translates into CASRPYTSLNTEAFF.

The chain has TRBV6-5 and TRBJ2-7; the match to TRBD1 covers 10 bases. The junction had 1 base not matched to a gene; V was cut back by 2 bases and J by 6 bases. The CDR3 is made up of 13 amino acids. Germline CDR1 and CDR2: MNHEY and SVGAGI. The CDR3, as DNA: TGTGCCAGCAGTTACGGGGACAGGGGCGAGCAGTACTTC. As protein: CASSYGDRGEQYF.